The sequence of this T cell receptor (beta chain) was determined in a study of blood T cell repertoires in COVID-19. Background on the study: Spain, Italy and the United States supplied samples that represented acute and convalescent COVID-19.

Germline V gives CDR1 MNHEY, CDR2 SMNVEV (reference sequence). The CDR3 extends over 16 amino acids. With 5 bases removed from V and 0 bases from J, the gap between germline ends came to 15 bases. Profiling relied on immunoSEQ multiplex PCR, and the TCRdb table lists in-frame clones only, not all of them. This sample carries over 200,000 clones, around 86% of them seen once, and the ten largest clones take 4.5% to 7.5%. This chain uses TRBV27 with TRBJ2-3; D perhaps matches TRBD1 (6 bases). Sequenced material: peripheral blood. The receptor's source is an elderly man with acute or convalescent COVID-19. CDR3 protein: CASSKQGRSSTDTQYF. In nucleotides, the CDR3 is TGTGCCAGCAGTAAACAGGGTAGATCTAGCACAGATACGCAGTATTTT.